This T cell receptor beta chain comes out of a study of cytomegalovirus exposure and HLA in healthy donors. Study at large: Earlier work reported approximately 110 million unique TCR beta sequences from roughly 180 million T cells.

Use of 60 Vbeta and 13 Jbeta primers characterized the PCR. TCRdb keeps only in-frame clones here, not all; method: immunoSEQ multiplex PCR. Seen here are roughly 100,000 clones, over 55% observed once, and the top ten hold roughly 2.8%. The V gene lost 0 bases and the J gene lost 3 bases, with 16 bases spanning the gap. The length of the CDR3 is 16 residues. Germline V gene lookup returns CDR1 SGHKS and CDR2 YYEKEE (reference sequence). This clone was detected a few times. Its matching antigen is unknown. Overall study results and limits: For most subjects, TCR beta sequences were reported to predict HLA-A and HLA-B alleles with accuracy. In a later analysis, HLA-associated TCR beta chains were more clonally expanded than equally common others.

The receptor comes from a female donor in good health and CMV-seronegative. The chain carries TRBV5-5 and TRBJ2-7, with TRBD1 as a possible D gene (6 bases). Source material: PBMCs. The CDR3 here is CASSLVTLTGSYEQYF. CDR3 bases: TGTGCCAGCAGCTTGGTTACTCTTACAGGGAGCTACGAGCAGTACTTC.